The entry below gives a single TCR beta chain sequence along with its context. Per the original methods: Estimates of nucleated cell counts were drawn from the amplification of reference gene primers. TCRdb keeps only in-frame clones here, not all; method: immunoSEQ multiplex PCR. V and J calls and clone size come straight from that table; D and trimming were deduced from the DNA. Of about 170,000 clones detected, 70% to 90% appear once; the ten largest clones hold 6% to 9%. The length of the CDR3 is 18 residues. J gave up 5 bases and V 3 bases, and 18 bases lay outside the gene matches. CDR1 and CDR2 (germline): MNHEY, SVGEGT. These data originate in a study of blood T cell repertoires in COVID-19.

This receptor was obtained from a man in his forties who had recovered from COVID-19. Sample: peripheral blood. The chain combines TRBV6-2 or TRBV6-3 with TRBJ2-5; 7 bases are a match to TRBD2. CDR3 sequence: CASSYTPTSFLQRETQYF. CDR3 in DNA: TGTGCCAGCAGTTATACCCCGACTAGCTTCCTCCAAAGGGAGACCCAGTACTTC.